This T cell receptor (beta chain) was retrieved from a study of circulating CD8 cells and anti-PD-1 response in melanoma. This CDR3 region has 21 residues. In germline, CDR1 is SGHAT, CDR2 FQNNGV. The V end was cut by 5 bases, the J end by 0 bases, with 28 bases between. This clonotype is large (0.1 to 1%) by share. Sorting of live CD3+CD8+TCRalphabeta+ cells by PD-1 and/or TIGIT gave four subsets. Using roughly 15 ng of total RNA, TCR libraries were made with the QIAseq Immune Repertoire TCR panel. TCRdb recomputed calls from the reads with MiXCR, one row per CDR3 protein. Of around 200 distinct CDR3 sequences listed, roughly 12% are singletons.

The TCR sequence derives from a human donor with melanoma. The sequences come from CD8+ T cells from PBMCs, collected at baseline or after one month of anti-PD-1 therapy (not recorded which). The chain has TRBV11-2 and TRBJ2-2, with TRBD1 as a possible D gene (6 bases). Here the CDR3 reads CASSGYQEGGLKLANTGELFF. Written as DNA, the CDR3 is TGTGCCAGCAGCGGCTATCAAGAAGGGGGATTAAAACTCGCGAACACCGGGGAGCTGTTTTTT.